This TCR beta chain comes out of a study of shared clonotypes between healthy human individuals. Turning to the study itself: CD4 naive cells filled three plates per donor, CD4 memory three, CD8 naive two and CD8 memory one.

Regarding the study as a whole: Clonotypes not shared had lower generation probabilities than those common to all four donors. Blood was the sole source, and tissue repertoires probably differ.

Execution of the assay was at deep level. Method: immunoSEQ multiplex PCR; TCRdb's copy keeps in-frame clones and lacks some. The sample lists about 330,000 clones, about 74% occurring once. On this clone itself: The antigen is not known.

CDR1 SGHNT and CDR2 YYREEE come from the germline V gene (reference sequence). The CDR3 runs 14 residues. Trimming left V 2 bases short and J 8 bases short, with 13 bases between. The chain joins TRBV5-4 to TRBJ1-4; D may be TRBD1 (6 bases). Sequenced material: memory CD4+ T cells sorted from blood. Subset reported: CD45RA-negative fraction. The origin of this receptor is a young man in good health. The CDR3 sequence is CASSLTGTDEKLFF. In nucleotides, the CDR3 is TGTGCCAGCAGCTTAACAGGGACGGACGAAAAACTGTTTTTT.